A selection of T cell receptor beta chains follows, all from one sample in a study of T-cell memory formation after mild COVID-19. In TCRdb, the 5' RACE reads were re-called with MiXCR into one record per CDR3 protein. The table has about 350,000 distinct CDR3 sequences, 25% to 30% seen once. Source material: PBMCs or a T cell subset sorted from them (not recorded which). The receptors come from an adult woman who had mild COVID-19 (a few samples of this study predate the infection). Cell type and time point are not known. Both conserved end residues are part of each CDR3. A D gene is named only where the DNA matches it firmly. Size is stated for part of the rows, as once, few or many counts, or as a class when the clone is expanded.

d_gene,j_gene,abundance,v_gene,CDR3aa,CDR3nt
TRBD1,TRBJ2-5,.,TRBV6-2/TRBV6-3,CASRKGQGVVQETQYF,TGTGCCAGCAGAAAGGGGCAGGGGGTCGTCCAAGAGACCCAGTACTTC
TRBD1,TRBJ1-5,.,TRBV20-1,CSASDGTGNQPQHF,TGCAGTGCTAGTGACGGGACAGGGAATCAGCCCCAGCATTTT
.,TRBJ2-7,.,TRBV3-1,CASSLYPDGSSYEQYF,TGTGCCAGCAGCCTTTACCCGGACGGGAGCTCCTACGAGCAGTACTTC
.,TRBJ2-5,few,TRBV7-9,CASRGGVGLETQYF,TGTGCCAGCAGGGGGGGCGTCGGGCTAGAGACCCAGTACTTC
TRBD1,TRBJ1-6,few,TRBV7-6,CASSSGQGAGPPLHF,TGTGCCAGCAGCTCCGGACAGGGGGCTGGCCCACCCCTCCACTTT
TRBD2,TRBJ2-5,.,TRBV5-1,CASSLGTSGALGETQYF,TGCGCCAGCAGCTTGGGGACTAGCGGGGCCCTCGGCGAGACCCAGTACTTC
TRBD1,TRBJ2-1,few,TRBV15,CATSRNRGEQFF,TGTGCCACCAGCAGGAACAGGGGTGAGCAGTTCTTC
TRBD2,TRBJ2-1,few,TRBV7-3,CASSQRLAGVNEQFF,TGTGCCAGCAGCCAACGACTAGCGGGGGTAAATGAGCAGTTCTTC
.,TRBJ1-2,few,TRBV4-3,CASSQDRGVQGIGYTF,TGCGCCAGCAGCCAAGATCGAGGGGTCCAGGGAATTGGCTACACCTTC
.,TRBJ1-1,few,TRBV21-1,CASSKAGQSGSTEAFF,TGTGCCAGCAGCAAAGCGGGCCAATCAGGGAGCACTGAAGCTTTCTTT
TRBD1,TRBJ1-4,.,TRBV4-3,CVSSQDPPGQGNEKLFF,TGCGTCAGCAGCCAAGATCCTCCGGGACAGGGTAATGAAAAACTGTTTTTT
.,TRBJ1-2,.,TRBV27,CASRNERGRWWGYTF,TGTGCCAGCAGAAATGAAAGGGGACGATGGTGGGGCTACACCTTC
.,TRBJ2-3,.,TRBV10-3,CAISDGELEDTDTQYF,TGTGCCATCAGTGATGGAGAACTAGAGGACACAGATACGCAGTATTTT
TRBD2,TRBJ2-1,.,TRBV4-2,CASSQTSGVGNEQFF,TGTGCCAGCAGCCAGACTAGCGGGGTGGGCAATGAGCAGTTCTTC
.,TRBJ2-1,.,TRBV29-1,CSGRMGAAYNEQFF,TGCAGCGGTCGGATGGGGGCAGCCTACAATGAGCAGTTCTTC
.,TRBJ1-1,.,TRBV5-1,CASSLDRYREAFF,TGCGCCAGCAGCTTGGACAGGTATCGTGAAGCTTTCTTT
TRBD2,TRBJ2-3,many,TRBV5-5,CASSLRRLAWDTQYF,TGTGCCAGCAGCTTGAGGCGACTAGCATGGGATACGCAGTATTTT
.,TRBJ2-5,many,TRBV6-1,CASSASTGQETQYF,TGTGCCAGCAGTGCCTCGACGGGACAAGAGACCCAGTACTTC
.,TRBJ2-7,few,TRBV12-3/TRBV12-4,CASSPSMGPYEQYF,TGTGCCAGCAGCCCTTCGATGGGGCCCTACGAGCAGTACTTC
.,TRBJ2-3,.,TRBV7-7,CASSLNGGGDTQYF,TGTGCCAGCAGCTTAAACGGTGGAGGGGATACGCAGTATTTT
.,TRBJ1-6,.,TRBV25-1,CASSEYPHSSRDGNSPLHF,TGTGCCAGCAGTGAATATCCCCACTCGTCTCGGGACGGGAATTCACCCCTCCACTTT
TRBD1,TRBJ2-7,few,TRBV7-9,CASSPGTANYEQYF,TGTGCCAGCAGCCCCGGGACAGCAAACTACGAGCAGTACTTC
TRBD1,TRBJ2-6,.,TRBV5-1,CASSSRTGYSGANVLTF,TGCGCCAGCAGCTCGCGGACAGGGTACTCTGGGGCCAACGTCCTGACTTTC
TRBD1,TRBJ1-1,.,TRBV11-2,CASSVRTGVGTEAFF,TGTGCCAGCAGCGTCAGGACAGGGGTTGGCACTGAAGCTTTCTTT
TRBD2,TRBJ2-3,.,TRBV12-5,CASGLKTSGRADTQYF,TGTGCTAGTGGTTTGAAGACTAGCGGGAGAGCAGATACGCAGTATTTT
TRBD2,TRBJ2-1,.,TRBV5-1,CASSLEIRRGGLDEQFF,TGCGCCAGCAGCTTGGAGATAAGGCGGGGGGGCCTCGATGAGCAGTTCTTC
.,TRBJ1-2,.,TRBV12-3/TRBV12-4,CASTSSAGVGYGYTF,TGTGCCAGCACCTCGTCTGCGGGGGTGGGGTATGGCTACACCTTC
.,TRBJ1-1,.,TRBV29-1,CSVGDSEAFF,TGCAGCGTTGGGGACTCTGAAGCTTTCTTT
.,TRBJ2-7,.,TRBV5-1,CASSLVAGTVEQYF,TGCGCCAGCAGCTTGGTTGCGGGGACAGTCGAGCAGTACTTC
TRBD1,TRBJ2-1,.,TRBV6-5,CASSYSPGQGRDEQFF,TGTGCCAGCAGTTATTCCCCGGGACAGGGTCGTGATGAGCAGTTCTTC
.,TRBJ2-1,few,TRBV14,CASSQDLVYNEQFF,TGTGCCAGCAGCCAAGATCTAGTTTACAATGAGCAGTTCTTC
.,TRBJ2-5,.,TRBV6-6,CASRPGVAQETQYF,TGTGCCAGCAGGCCGGGAGTCGCCCAAGAGACCCAGTACTTC
TRBD2,TRBJ2-7,.,TRBV7-9,CASSYSGSHGGEQYF,TGTGCCAGCAGCTACAGCGGGTCACACGGGGGGGAGCAGTACTTC
TRBD1,TRBJ1-2,few,TRBV18,CASSPGTGNGYTF,TGTGCCAGCTCTCCCGGGACAGGGAATGGCTACACCTTC
TRBD1,TRBJ2-3,few,TRBV12-3/TRBV12-4,CASSPLRGRTDTQYF,TGTGCCAGCAGTCCGCTCAGGGGGCGCACAGATACGCAGTATTTT
TRBD2,TRBJ2-7,.,TRBV20-1,CSARDHPGLGYEQYF,TGCAGTGCTAGAGATCACCCGGGACTAGGATACGAGCAGTACTTC
.,TRBJ1-2,.,TRBV15,CATSRDWRGGNYGYTF,TGTGCCACCAGCAGAGATTGGCGTGGAGGAAACTATGGCTACACCTTC
TRBD2,TRBJ2-7,few,TRBV20-1,CSAPGGLAGVYEQYF,TGCAGTGCTCCAGGGGGACTAGCGGGAGTCTACGAGCAGTACTTC
TRBD2,TRBJ2-7,.,TRBV3-1,CASSPTFGGGSEQYF,TGTGCCAGCAGCCCGACCTTTGGCGGGGGGAGCGAGCAGTACTTC
.,TRBJ2-5,few,TRBV4-1,CASSQDLRAAGRQETQYF,TGCGCCAGCAGCCAAGATCTGAGGGCGGCGGGGAGGCAAGAGACCCAGTACTTC
TRBD1,TRBJ1-1,.,TRBV5-1,CASSLGGQGRNTEAFF,TGCGCCAGCAGCTTGGGGGGACAGGGAAGGAACACTGAAGCTTTCTTT
TRBD1,TRBJ2-2,few,TRBV11-3,CASSRGQGNTGELFF,TGTGCCAGCAGTAGGGGACAGGGGAACACCGGGGAGCTGTTTTTT
.,TRBJ2-7,.,TRBV29-1,CSVQGTQRGDEQYF,TGCAGCGTTCAAGGGACCCAAAGGGGGGACGAGCAGTACTTC
TRBD1,TRBJ2-7,.,TRBV29-1,CSVVTDRDYEQYF,TGCAGCGTTGTAACTGACAGGGACTACGAGCAGTACTTC
.,TRBJ1-2,few,TRBV20-1,CSARDVVGAAPTNYGYTF,TGCAGTGCTAGAGATGTGGTTGGAGCAGCTCCAACTAACTATGGCTACACCTTC
.,TRBJ2-2,few,TRBV7-6,CASSPERRTGELFF,TGTGCCAGCAGCCCAGAAAGAAGGACCGGGGAGCTGTTTTTT
TRBD2,TRBJ2-1,.,TRBV20-1,CSAREGTSGGGEQFF,TGCAGTGCTAGAGAAGGGACTAGCGGGGGCGGAGAGCAGTTCTTC
TRBD1,TRBJ1-2,.,TRBV20-1,CSARDRAWYGYTF,TGCAGTGCCAGAGACAGGGCCTGGTATGGCTACACCTTC